A selection of T cell receptor beta chains follows, all from one sample in a study of OX40 agonist ivuxolimab in advanced cancers. This table comes from immunoSEQ multiplex PCR, and its TCRdb copy is limited to in-frame clones, with some not included. The data show about 73,000 clones, roughly 80% seen once. This specimen consisted of CD4+ or CD8+ T cells sorted from blood, obtained in a trial of the OX40 agonist ivuxolimab. These receptors were taken from an adult with an advanced solid tumor such as melanoma, head and neck, liver or kidney cancer. The CDR3 runs from the conserved cysteine through the conserved F or W. A D gene is named only where the DNA matches it firmly.

CDR3 protein: CASSFPPGRDAGELFF; V gene: TRBV19; J gene: TRBJ2-2; D gene: .
CDR3 protein: CATSREQGASNYGYTF; V gene: TRBV15; J gene: TRBJ1-2; D gene: .
CDR3 protein: CASSSTGAQPQHF; V gene: TRBV7-9; J gene: TRBJ1-5; D gene: TRBD1
CDR3 protein: CASSSGTSGSTDTQYF; V gene: TRBV5-1; J gene: TRBJ2-3; D gene: TRBD2
CDR3 protein: CASSYGTGTQVLTF; V gene: TRBV6-5; J gene: TRBJ2-6; D gene: TRBD1
CDR3 protein: CASTWTGGVNTEAFF; V gene: TRBV6-5; J gene: TRBJ1-1; D gene: TRBD1
CDR3 protein: CASSLRQGQQPQHF; V gene: TRBV5-6; J gene: TRBJ1-5; D gene: TRBD1
CDR3 protein: CASSLAIERYGYTF; V gene: TRBV11-2; J gene: TRBJ1-2; D gene: .
CDR3 protein: CASRPGQGTEAFF; V gene: TRBV9; J gene: TRBJ1-1; D gene: TRBD1
CDR3 protein: CAWSIDRGNYGYTF; V gene: TRBV30; J gene: TRBJ1-2; D gene: .
CDR3 protein: CASSFSLSGLAGGGETQYF; V gene: TRBV7-2; J gene: TRBJ2-5; D gene: TRBD2
CDR3 protein: CASSPEGASYEQYF; V gene: TRBV5-4; J gene: TRBJ2-7; D gene: TRBD1
CDR3 protein: CASSEFGLAGGAQYF; V gene: TRBV2; J gene: TRBJ2-5; D gene: TRBD2
CDR3 protein: CASSLEGTSGMGEQFF; V gene: TRBV5-1; J gene: TRBJ2-1; D gene: TRBD2
CDR3 protein: CSAGLNTEAFF; V gene: TRBV20-1; J gene: TRBJ1-1; D gene: .
CDR3 protein: CASSKSGSSSPPTHGYTF; V gene: TRBV21-1; J gene: TRBJ1-2; D gene: .
CDR3 protein: CASSVDLNTEAFF; V gene: TRBV9; J gene: TRBJ1-1; D gene: .
CDR3 protein: CASSFVRTGARQAYEQYF; V gene: TRBV5-4; J gene: TRBJ2-7; D gene: TRBD1
CDR3 protein: CASSLGRPSSYNSPLHF; V gene: TRBV5-1; J gene: TRBJ1-6; D gene: .
CDR3 protein: CASSVAVGGGGDTQYF; V gene: TRBV9; J gene: TRBJ2-3; D gene: .
CDR3 protein: CASSHPLTGPEQYF; V gene: TRBV4-1; J gene: TRBJ2-7; D gene: .
CDR3 protein: CATSRTRTSGSHEQFF; V gene: TRBV15; J gene: TRBJ2-1; D gene: TRBD2
CDR3 protein: CATSRGEVEQYF; V gene: TRBV15; J gene: TRBJ2-7; D gene: .
CDR3 protein: CASSKDGDYGYTF; V gene: TRBV11-1; J gene: TRBJ1-2; D gene: .
CDR3 protein: CASSLARTSLTQYF; V gene: TRBV7-3; J gene: TRBJ2-3; D gene: .
CDR3 protein: CASSFGQRRTDTQYF; V gene: TRBV5-6; J gene: TRBJ2-3; D gene: .
CDR3 protein: CASSFSSWGMSDTEAFF; V gene: TRBV13; J gene: TRBJ1-1; D gene: .
CDR3 protein: CASSEARYNQPQHF; V gene: TRBV2; J gene: TRBJ1-5; D gene: .
CDR3 protein: CASSDRDRNLDEQFF; V gene: TRBV10-1; J gene: TRBJ2-1; D gene: TRBD1
CDR3 protein: CASSRDTSNYGYTF; V gene: TRBV5-1; J gene: TRBJ1-2; D gene: .
CDR3 protein: CSVGLAGGGDTDTQYF; V gene: TRBV29-1; J gene: TRBJ2-3; D gene: TRBD2
CDR3 protein: CASSLGRILGGNTIYF; V gene: TRBV5-1; J gene: TRBJ1-3; D gene: .
CDR3 protein: CASTRGDRGEVQFF; V gene: TRBV6-5; J gene: TRBJ2-1; D gene: TRBD1
CDR3 protein: CASIEGLAGGRGDGTDTQYF; V gene: TRBV19; J gene: TRBJ2-3; D gene: TRBD2
CDR3 protein: CASSFSDSNQPQHF; V gene: TRBV11-3; J gene: TRBJ1-5; D gene: .
CDR3 protein: CAVPTKGSLAKNIQYF; V gene: TRBV21-1; J gene: TRBJ2-4; D gene: .
CDR3 protein: CASSLGRRDQETQYF; V gene: TRBV5-1; J gene: TRBJ2-5; D gene: .
CDR3 protein: CASSLTDRDREAFF; V gene: TRBV5-4; J gene: TRBJ1-1; D gene: TRBD1
CDR3 protein: CASSLWQGPNTEAFF; V gene: TRBV7-2; J gene: TRBJ1-1; D gene: .
CDR3 protein: CSVAQPLKEKLFF; V gene: TRBV29-1; J gene: TRBJ1-4; D gene: .
CDR3 protein: CASSLVSTGALYGYTF; V gene: TRBV11-2; J gene: TRBJ1-2; D gene: TRBD1
CDR3 protein: CASSAGQGAAKNIQYF; V gene: TRBV2; J gene: TRBJ2-4; D gene: TRBD1
CDR3 protein: CASSLGGLAEEQYF; V gene: TRBV7-9; J gene: TRBJ2-5; D gene: .
CDR3 protein: CASSRDRNEKLFF; V gene: TRBV18; J gene: TRBJ1-4; D gene: .
CDR3 protein: CAWSVTTGRAEQYF; V gene: TRBV30; J gene: TRBJ2-7; D gene: .
CDR3 protein: CAIPARSGSNEQFF; V gene: TRBV28; J gene: TRBJ2-1; D gene: .
CDR3 protein: CAWSDVLGAGYTF; V gene: TRBV30; J gene: TRBJ1-2; D gene: .